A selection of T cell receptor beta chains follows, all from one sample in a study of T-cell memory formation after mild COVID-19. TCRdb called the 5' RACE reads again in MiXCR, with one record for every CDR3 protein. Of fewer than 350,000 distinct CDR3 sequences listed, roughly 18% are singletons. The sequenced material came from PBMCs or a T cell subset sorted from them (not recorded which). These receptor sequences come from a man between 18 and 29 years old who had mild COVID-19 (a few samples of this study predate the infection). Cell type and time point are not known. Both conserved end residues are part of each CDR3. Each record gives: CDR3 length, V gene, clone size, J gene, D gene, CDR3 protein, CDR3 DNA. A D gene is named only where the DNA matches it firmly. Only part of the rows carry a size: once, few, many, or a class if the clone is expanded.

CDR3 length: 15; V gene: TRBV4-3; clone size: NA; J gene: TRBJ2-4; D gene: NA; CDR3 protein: CASSQDSGLKNIQYF; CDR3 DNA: TGCGCCAGCAGCCAAGACAGCGGGCTGAAAAACATTCAGTACTTC
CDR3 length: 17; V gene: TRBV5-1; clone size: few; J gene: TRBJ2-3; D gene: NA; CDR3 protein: CASSLRGTTTSTDTQYF; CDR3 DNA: TGCGCCAGCAGCTTGAGGGGGACTACCACTAGCACAGATACGCAGTATTTT
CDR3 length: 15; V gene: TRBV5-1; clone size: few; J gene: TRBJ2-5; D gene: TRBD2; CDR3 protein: CASSGTSGGEETQYF; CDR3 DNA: TGCGCCAGCAGCGGGACTAGCGGGGGGGAAGAGACCCAGTACTTC
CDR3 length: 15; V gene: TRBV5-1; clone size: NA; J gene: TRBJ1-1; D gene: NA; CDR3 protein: CASSLETHREGEAFF; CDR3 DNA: TGCGCCAGCAGCTTGGAGACTCACAGGGAGGGTGAAGCTTTCTTT
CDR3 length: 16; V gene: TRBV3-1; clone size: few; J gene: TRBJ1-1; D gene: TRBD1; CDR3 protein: CASSSGQGAIGTEAFF; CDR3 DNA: TGTGCCAGCAGCTCGGGACAGGGGGCGATAGGTACTGAAGCTTTCTTT
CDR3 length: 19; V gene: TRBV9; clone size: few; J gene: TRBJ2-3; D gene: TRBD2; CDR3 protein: CASSVDGEGRRGMLDTQYF; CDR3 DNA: TGTGCCAGCAGCGTCGATGGGGAGGGTAGGCGGGGGATGTTGGATACGCAGTATTTT
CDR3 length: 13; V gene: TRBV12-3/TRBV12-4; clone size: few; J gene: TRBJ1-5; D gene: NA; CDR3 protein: CASNWEGSQPQHF; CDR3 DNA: TGTGCCAGCAACTGGGAGGGTTCGCAGCCCCAGCATTTT
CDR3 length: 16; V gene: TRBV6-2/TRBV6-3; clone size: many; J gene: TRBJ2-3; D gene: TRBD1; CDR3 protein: CASSSRTGKGTDTQYF; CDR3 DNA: TGTGCCAGCAGTTCACGGACAGGCAAAGGCACAGATACGCAGTATTTT
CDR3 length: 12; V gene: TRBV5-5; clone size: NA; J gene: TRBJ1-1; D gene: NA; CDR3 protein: CASSGRGLEAFF; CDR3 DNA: TGTGCCAGCAGCGGGAGGGGACTTGAAGCTTTCTTT
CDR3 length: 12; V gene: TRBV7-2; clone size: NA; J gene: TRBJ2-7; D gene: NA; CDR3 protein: CASSSGTIAQYF; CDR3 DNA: TGTGCCAGCAGTTCTGGGACAATAGCGCAGTACTTC